These T cell receptor beta chains were read from a single sample in a study of blood T cell repertoires in COVID-19. Method: immunoSEQ multiplex PCR; TCRdb's copy keeps in-frame clones and lacks some. The table has about 300,000 clones, 85% to 90% seen once; the top ten hold under 3%. Sequenced input: PBMCs or T cells enriched from blood (not recorded which). These TCRs come from a woman aged 50 to 60 who had been exposed to COVID-19. CDR3s include the opening cysteine and the closing phenylalanine or tryptophan.

j_call	v_call	cdr3_aa
TRBJ2-3	TRBV5-1	CASSFSGGGDTQYF
TRBJ1-3	TRBV6-5	CASSVPWGPGNTIYF
TRBJ2-1	TRBV6-5	CASSSSGGDNEQFF
TRBJ1-2	TRBV5-4	CASSGLPRRTNYGYTF
TRBJ2-3	TRBV5-6	CASSFQGVRADTQYF
TRBJ2-7	TRBV5-1	CASSFWQGVPYEQYF
TRBJ1-5	TRBV3-1/TRBV3-2	CASSPGTGPQQPQHF
TRBJ2-1	TRBV6-1	CASSERERDEQFF
TRBJ1-1	TRBV5-5	CASSLVQTNTEAFF
TRBJ2-6	TRBV19	CASGIQGSLLTF
TRBJ2-5	TRBV5-1	CASSPGGSQETQYF
TRBJ2-2	TRBV28	CASSSRDRDTGELFF
TRBJ2-5	TRBV3-1/TRBV3-2	CASSQDFTEQETQYF
TRBJ1-5	TRBV4-1	CASSQEAELGNQPQHF
TRBJ1-6	TRBV3-1/TRBV3-2	CASSSQALNSPLHF
TRBJ2-2	TRBV2	CASSEGAIGQGFYGELFF
TRBJ2-3	TRBV5-6	CASSRGDTQYF
TRBJ2-3	TRBV5-5	CASSLDAGPSTDTQYF
TRBJ2-1	TRBV10-2	CASTSGTGGYNEQFF
TRBJ2-3	TRBV3-1/TRBV3-2	CASSGTLLRGGRTDTQYF
TRBJ1-1	TRBV5-1	CASSLENRGMGTEAFF
TRBJ1-2	TRBV29-1	CSAVGRNNYGYTF
TRBJ1-2	TRBV27	CASSLYRTTYGYTF
TRBJ1-4	TRBV6-1	CASSESSNSIRGLLNEKLFF
TRBJ1-5	TRBV18	CASSPGTGVGQPQHF
TRBJ2-1	TRBV24-1	CATSDLGLNNEQFF
TRBJ1-1	TRBV27	CASSQKWNTEAFF
TRBJ1-5	TRBV4-2	CASSQDIGGSGNQPQHF
TRBJ1-4	TRBV5-1	CASSLGQGAVTNEKLFF
TRBJ1-6	TRBV4-1	CASSQEGGWGSPLHF
TRBJ2-1	TRBV28	CASSTSGGGHNEQFF
TRBJ2-7	TRBV4-2	CASSKGTSGGSSSYEQYF
TRBJ1-1	TRBV3-1/TRBV3-2	CASSQGQPNTEAFF
TRBJ2-7	TRBV5-5	CASSPIFNYEQYF
TRBJ2-3	TRBV7-2	CASSFSGLTDTQYF
TRBJ2-4	TRBV5-1	CASIKAKNIQYF
TRBJ1-6	TRBV9	CASSGHQGLGNSPLHF
TRBJ1-2	TRBV6-5	CASTPGKPYVYTF
TRBJ2-3	TRBV11-3	CASSAGRGTDTQYF
TRBJ1-1	TRBV6-5	CASSSGGGNTEAFF
TRBJ1-6	TRBV30	CAWRKMTGNNSPLHF
TRBJ2-7	TRBV3-1/TRBV3-2	CASSQERSSGGYEQYF
TRBJ2-1	TRBV9	CASSAGTPYEGPYNEQFF
TRBJ1-1	TRBV30	CACTRTGGLMNTEAFF
TRBJ1-2	TRBV20-1	CSARTGYGYTF
TRBJ1-2	TRBV7-9	CASSSYRDLYGYTF
TRBJ1-4	TRBV5-1	CASSLDPAGGEKLFF
TRBJ1-2	TRBV6-5	CASSYLGQDYGYTF
TRBJ1-1	TRBV6-5	CASRPTLEGDLEAFF
TRBJ1-3	TRBV28	CASTRGGSGNTIYF
TRBJ1-5	TRBV7-9	CASSGAGNQPQHF
TRBJ1-5	TRBV15	CATSHRGINQPQHF